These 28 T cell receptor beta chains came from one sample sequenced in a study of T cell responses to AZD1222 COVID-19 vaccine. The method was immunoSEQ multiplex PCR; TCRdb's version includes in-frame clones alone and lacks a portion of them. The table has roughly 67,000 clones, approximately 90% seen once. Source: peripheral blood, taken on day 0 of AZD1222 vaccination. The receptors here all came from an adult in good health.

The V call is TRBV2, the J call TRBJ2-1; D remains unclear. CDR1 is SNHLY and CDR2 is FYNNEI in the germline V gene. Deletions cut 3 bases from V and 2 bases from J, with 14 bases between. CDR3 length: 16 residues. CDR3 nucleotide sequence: TGTGCCAGCAGTGATAGGCAGTCATTCCCCTACAATGAGCAGTTCTTC. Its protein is CASSDRQSFPYNEQFF.

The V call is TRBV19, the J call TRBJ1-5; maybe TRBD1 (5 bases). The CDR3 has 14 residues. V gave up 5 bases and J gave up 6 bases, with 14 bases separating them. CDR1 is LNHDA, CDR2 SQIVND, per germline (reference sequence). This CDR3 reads CASSASRGGQPQHF. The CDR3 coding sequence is TGTGCCAGTAGTGCCTCGCGGGGGGGTCAGCCCCAGCATTTT.

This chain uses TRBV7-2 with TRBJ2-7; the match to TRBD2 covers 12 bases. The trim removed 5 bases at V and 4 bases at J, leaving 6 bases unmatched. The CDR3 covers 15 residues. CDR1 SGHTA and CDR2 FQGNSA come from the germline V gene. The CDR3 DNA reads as TGTGCCAGCAGCCCCAGGACTAGCGGGGATTACGAGCAGTACTTC. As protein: CASSPRTSGDYEQYF.

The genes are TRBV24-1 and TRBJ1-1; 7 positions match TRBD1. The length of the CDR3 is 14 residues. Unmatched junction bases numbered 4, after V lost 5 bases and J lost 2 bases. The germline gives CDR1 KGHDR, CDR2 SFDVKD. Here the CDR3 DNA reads TGTGCCACCAGTGCGGAGGGGGCTAACACTGAAGCTTTCTTT. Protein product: CATSAEGANTEAFF.

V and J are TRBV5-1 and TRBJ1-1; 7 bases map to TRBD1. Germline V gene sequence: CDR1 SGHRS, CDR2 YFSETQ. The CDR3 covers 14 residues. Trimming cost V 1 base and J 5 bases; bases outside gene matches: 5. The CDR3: CASSLTGERTEAFF. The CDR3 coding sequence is TGCGCCAGCAGCTTGACAGGGGAGAGGACTGAAGCTTTCTTT.

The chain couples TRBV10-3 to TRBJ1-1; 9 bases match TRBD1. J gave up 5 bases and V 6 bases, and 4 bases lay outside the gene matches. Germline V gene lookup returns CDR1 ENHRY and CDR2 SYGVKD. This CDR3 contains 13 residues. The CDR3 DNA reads TGTGCCATCAGCCGGGACAGGGAAACTGAAGCTTTCTTT. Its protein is CAISRDRETEAFF.

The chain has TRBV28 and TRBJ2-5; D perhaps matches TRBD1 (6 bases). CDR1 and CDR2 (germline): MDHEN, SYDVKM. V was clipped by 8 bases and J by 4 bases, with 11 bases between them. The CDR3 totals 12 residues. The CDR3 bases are TGTGCCAGCTCGACAGGTAGAGAGACCCAGTACTTC. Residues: CASSTGRETQYF.

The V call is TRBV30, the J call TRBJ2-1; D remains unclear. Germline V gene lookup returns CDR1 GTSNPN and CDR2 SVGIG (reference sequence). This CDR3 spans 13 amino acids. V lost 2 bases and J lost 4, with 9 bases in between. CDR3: CAWSPDVYNEQFF. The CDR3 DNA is TGTGCCTGGAGTCCGGACGTGTACAATGAGCAGTTCTTC.

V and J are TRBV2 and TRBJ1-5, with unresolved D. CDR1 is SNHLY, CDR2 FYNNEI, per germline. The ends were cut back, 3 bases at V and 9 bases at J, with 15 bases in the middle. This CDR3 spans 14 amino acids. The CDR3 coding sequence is TGTGCCAGCAGTGATGTATGGCTTAACGGGCCCCAGCATTTT. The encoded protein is CASSDVWLNGPQHF. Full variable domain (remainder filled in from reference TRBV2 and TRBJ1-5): EPEVTQTPSHQVTQMGQEVILRCVPISNHLYFYWYRQILGQKVEFLVSFYNNEISEKSEIFDDQFSVERPDGSNFTLKIRSTKLEDSAMYFCASSDVWLNGPQHFGDGTRLSIL.

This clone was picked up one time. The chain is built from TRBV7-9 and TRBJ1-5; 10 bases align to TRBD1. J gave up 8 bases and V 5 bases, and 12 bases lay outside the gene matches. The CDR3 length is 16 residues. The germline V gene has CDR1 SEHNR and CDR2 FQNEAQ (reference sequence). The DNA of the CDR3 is TGTGCCAGCAGCAACCGAAAGGGGACAGGGGAAGAGCCCCAGCATTTT. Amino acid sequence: CASSNRKGTGEEPQHF.

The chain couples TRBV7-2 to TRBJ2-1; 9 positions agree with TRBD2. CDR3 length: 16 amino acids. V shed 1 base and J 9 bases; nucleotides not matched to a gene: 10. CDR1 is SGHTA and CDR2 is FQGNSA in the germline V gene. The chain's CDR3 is CASSLEGSGGMREQFF. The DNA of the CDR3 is TGTGCCAGCAGCTTAGAAGGGAGCGGGGGGATGCGTGAGCAGTTCTTC.

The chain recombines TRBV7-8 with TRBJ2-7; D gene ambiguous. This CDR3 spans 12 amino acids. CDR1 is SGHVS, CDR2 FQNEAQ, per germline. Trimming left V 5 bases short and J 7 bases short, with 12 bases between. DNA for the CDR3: TGTGCCAGCAGCCGAAGAGAAGGGGAGCAGTACTTC. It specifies CASSRREGEQYF.

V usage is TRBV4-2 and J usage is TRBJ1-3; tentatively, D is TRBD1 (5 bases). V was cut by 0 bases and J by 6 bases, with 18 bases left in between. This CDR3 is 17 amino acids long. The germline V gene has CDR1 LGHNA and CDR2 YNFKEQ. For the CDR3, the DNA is TGTGCCAGCAGCCAAGAGCCCCGACAAGCGGGACTAAACACCATATATTTT. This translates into CASSQEPRQAGLNTIYF.

CDR3 nucleotide sequence: TGTGCCAGCAGTTACGGAGAGACCCAGTACTTC. Translation: CASSYGETQYF. The V call is TRBV6-2 or TRBV6-3, the J call TRBJ2-5; D is unresolved. Germline lookup yields CDR1 MNHEY and CDR2 SVGEGT. This CDR3 region has 11 residues. Between the trimmed V and J ends, which lost 2 bases and 4 bases, there was a span of 2 bases.

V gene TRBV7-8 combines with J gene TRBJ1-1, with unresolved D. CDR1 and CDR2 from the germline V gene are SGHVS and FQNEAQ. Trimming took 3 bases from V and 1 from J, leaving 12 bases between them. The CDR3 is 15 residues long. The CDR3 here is CASSFSPLGNTEAFF. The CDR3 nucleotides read TGTGCCAGCAGCTTTTCACCTTTGGGGAACACTGAAGCTTTCTTT.

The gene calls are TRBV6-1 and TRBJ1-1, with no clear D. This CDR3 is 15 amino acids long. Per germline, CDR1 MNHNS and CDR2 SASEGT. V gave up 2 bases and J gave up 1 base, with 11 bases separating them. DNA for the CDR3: TGTGCCAGCAGTGAATGGGTGAACGGGAACACTGAAGCTTTCTTT. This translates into CASSEWVNGNTEAFF.

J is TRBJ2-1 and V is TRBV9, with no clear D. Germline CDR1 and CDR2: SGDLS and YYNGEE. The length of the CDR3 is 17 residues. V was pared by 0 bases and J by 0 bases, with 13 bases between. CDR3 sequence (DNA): TGTGCCAGCAGCGTAGGGGCCGGTAGCAGCTCCTACAATGAGCAGTTCTTC. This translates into CASSVGAGSSSYNEQFF.

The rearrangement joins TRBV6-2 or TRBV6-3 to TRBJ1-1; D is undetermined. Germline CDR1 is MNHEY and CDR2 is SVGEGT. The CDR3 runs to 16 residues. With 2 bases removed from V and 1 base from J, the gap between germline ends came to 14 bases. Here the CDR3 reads CASSYRDLGENTEAFF. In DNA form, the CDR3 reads TGTGCCAGCAGTTACCGCGACCTGGGTGAGAACACTGAAGCTTTCTTT.

This CDR3 reads CASSVQGQTEAFF. CDR3 bases: TGCGCCAGCAGCGTTCAGGGACAGACTGAAGCTTTCTTT. The chain carries TRBV5-1 and TRBJ1-1; 7 bases map to TRBD1. Trimming removed 4 bases from V and 5 bases from J; junction bases left unmatched: 5. CDR3 length: 13 residues. Germline-derived CDR1 and CDR2 are SGHRS and YFSETQ. Variable domain in full (rest from reference TRBV5-1 and TRBJ1-1): KAGVTQTPRYLIKTRGQQVTLSCSPISGHRSVSWYQQTPGQGLQFLFEYFSETQRNKGNFPGRFSGRQFSNSRSEMNVSTLELGDSALYLCASSVQGQTEAFFGQGTRLTVV.

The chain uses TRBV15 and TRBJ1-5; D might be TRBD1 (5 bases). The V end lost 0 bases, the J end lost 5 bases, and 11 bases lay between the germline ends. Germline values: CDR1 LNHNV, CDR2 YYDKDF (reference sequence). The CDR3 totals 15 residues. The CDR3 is CATSRDGGWDQPQHF. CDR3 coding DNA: TGTGCCACCAGCAGAGACGGGGGATGGGATCAGCCCCAGCATTTT.

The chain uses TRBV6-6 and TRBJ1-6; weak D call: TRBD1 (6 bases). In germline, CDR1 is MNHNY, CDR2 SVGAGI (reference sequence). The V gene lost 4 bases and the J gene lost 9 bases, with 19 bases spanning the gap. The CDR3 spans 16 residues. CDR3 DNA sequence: TGTGCCAGCAGTTCCGCTAGAGGGGGGATGTTTTCACCCCTCCACTTT. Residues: CASSSARGGMFSPLHF.

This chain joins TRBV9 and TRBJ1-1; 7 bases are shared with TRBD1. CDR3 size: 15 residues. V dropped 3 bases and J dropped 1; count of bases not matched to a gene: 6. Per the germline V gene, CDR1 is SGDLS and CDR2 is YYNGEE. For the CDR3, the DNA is TGTGCCAGCAGCGAGTTCGACAGGGCGAACACTGAAGCTTTCTTT. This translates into CASSEFDRANTEAFF.

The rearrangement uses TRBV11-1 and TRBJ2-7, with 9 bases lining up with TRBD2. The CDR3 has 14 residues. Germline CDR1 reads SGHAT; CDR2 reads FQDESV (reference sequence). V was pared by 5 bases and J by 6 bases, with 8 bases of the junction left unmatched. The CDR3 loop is CASSHSGRTLEQYF. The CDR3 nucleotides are TGTGCCAGCAGCCATAGCGGGAGAACACTCGAGCAGTACTTC.

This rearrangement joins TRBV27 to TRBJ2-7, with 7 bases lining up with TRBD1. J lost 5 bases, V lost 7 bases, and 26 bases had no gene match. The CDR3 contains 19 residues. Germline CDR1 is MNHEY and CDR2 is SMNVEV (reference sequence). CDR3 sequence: CASIQRGRGGNMALDEQYF. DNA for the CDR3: TGTGCCAGCATTCAAAGGGGGCGAGGAGGAAATATGGCTCTGGACGAGCAGTACTTC.

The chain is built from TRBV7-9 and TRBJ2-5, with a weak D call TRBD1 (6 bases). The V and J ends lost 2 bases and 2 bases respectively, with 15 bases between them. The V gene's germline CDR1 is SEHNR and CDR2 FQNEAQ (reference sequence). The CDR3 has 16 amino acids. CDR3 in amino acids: CASSLYGQSLQETQYF. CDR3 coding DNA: TGTGCCAGCAGCTTATACGGACAGTCCCTACAAGAGACCCAGTACTTC. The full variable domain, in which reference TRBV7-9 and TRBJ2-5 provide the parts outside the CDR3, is DTGVSQNPRHKITKRGQNVTFRCDPISEHNRLYWYRQTLGQGPEFLTYFQNEAQLEKSRLLSDRFSAERPKGSFSTLEIQRTEQGDSAMYLCASSLYGQSLQETQYFGPGTRLLVL.

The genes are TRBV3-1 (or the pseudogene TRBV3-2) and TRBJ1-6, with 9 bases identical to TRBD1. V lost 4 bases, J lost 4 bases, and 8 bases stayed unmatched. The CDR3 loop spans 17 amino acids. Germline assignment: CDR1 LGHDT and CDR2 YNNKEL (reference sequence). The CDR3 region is CASSRNTGGFYNSPLHF. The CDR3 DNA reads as TGTGCCAGCAGCCGGAACACAGGGGGCTTTTATAATTCACCCCTCCACTTT.

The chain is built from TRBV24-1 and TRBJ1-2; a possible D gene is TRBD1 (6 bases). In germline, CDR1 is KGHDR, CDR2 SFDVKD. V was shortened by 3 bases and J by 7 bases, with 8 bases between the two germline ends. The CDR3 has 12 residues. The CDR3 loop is CATSDKGVGYTF. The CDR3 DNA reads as TGTGCCACCAGTGATAAGGGGGTTGGCTACACCTTC.

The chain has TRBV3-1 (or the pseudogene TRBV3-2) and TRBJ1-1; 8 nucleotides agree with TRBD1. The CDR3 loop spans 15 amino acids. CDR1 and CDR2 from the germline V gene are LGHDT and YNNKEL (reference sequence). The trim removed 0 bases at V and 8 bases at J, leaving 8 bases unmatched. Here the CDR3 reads CASSQDLGTGVEAFF. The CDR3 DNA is TGTGCCAGCAGCCAAGATTTAGGGACAGGTGTAGAAGCTTTCTTT.